The 3 T cell receptor beta chains below come from one sample, sequenced in a study of siplizumab effects on memory and regulatory T cells. Assay: immunoSEQ multiplex PCR; the TCRdb copy retains only in-frame clones and omits some. The sample has 85,000 to 130,000 clones, 90% to 95% seen once; the top ten hold 0.55% to 0.95%. The sequencing sample was made of Tregs sorted from blood. These receptors all come from a human donor in good health.

The chain recombines TRBV6-1 with TRBJ2-3, with a possible D match to TRBD1 (6 bases). This CDR3 is 16 amino acids long. The germline CDR1 and CDR2 sequences are MNHNS and SASEGT. Trimming shortened V by 4 bases and J by 0 bases, and 14 bases separated the two germline ends. The CDR3 is CASSARRTASTDTQYF. Written as DNA, the CDR3 is TGTGCCAGCAGTGCCCGAAGGACAGCTAGCACAGATACGCAGTATTTT.

This chain connects TRBV5-1 to TRBJ2-7; D may match TRBD1 or TRBD2 (7 bases each). Germline values: CDR1 SGHRS, CDR2 YFSETQ. CDR3 length: 15 amino acids. The V end lost 0 bases, the J end lost 4 bases, and 14 bases lay between the germline ends. The CDR3 loop is CASSLASGGEYEQYF. CDR3 DNA sequence: TGCGCCAGCAGCTTGGCCTCAGGGGGGGAGTACGAGCAGTACTTC.

The gene calls are TRBV14 and TRBJ2-7; the D is unclear. The CDR3 is made up of 12 amino acids. The V gene lost 1 base and the J gene lost 5 bases, with 6 bases spanning the gap. Germline CDR1 SGHDN, CDR2 FVKESK. The CDR3 sequence: CASSQVWNEQYF. The CDR3 coding sequence is TGTGCCAGCAGCCAAGTCTGGAACGAGCAGTACTTC.